This T cell receptor (beta chain) derives from a study of metastatic and nonmetastatic thyroid tumors. Across the whole study: The authors compared repertoires across blood and tumor or nodule tissue from malignant and benign thyroid patients. Overall study results and limits: In both blood and tumor samples, TCR beta diversity was reported significantly higher for malignant than benign nodules.

The germline V gene encodes CDR1 DFQATT and CDR2 SNEGSKA (reference sequence). The V and J ends lost 3 bases and 0 bases, in that order; junction bases with no gene match: 3. The CDR3 loop spans 14 amino acids. For this clone: Its matching antigen is unknown.

Treatment of any kind had been given to no patient before thyroid surgery. In the authors' methods: Clinicopathological groups differed in CDR3, with these differences serving to build a distant-metastasis classifier for papillary thyroid cancer. From the PCR reads, TCRdb re-called clones with MiXCR. The V and J calls here are based on TCRdb, not the publication. The data contain tens of thousands of clones, over 9.5% of them singletons. The chain employs TRBV20-1 and TRBJ2-3; TRBD1 matches 7 bases. Material: blood. The clonotype comes from a female donor with papillary thyroid cancer or a benign thyroid nodule (not recorded which). Some clones in this sample may be carry-over from other donors' samples. The CDR3 sequence: CSARRDSSTDTQYF. The CDR3 DNA reads as TGCAGTGCTAGGAGGGACAGTAGCACAGATACGCAGTATTTT.